These 14 T cell receptor beta chains originate from one sample sequenced in a study of siplizumab effects on memory and regulatory T cells. The method was immunoSEQ multiplex PCR; TCRdb's version includes in-frame clones alone and lacks a portion of them. The sample contains 80,000 to 130,000 clones, 94% of which appear only once. The sequencing input was Tregs sorted from blood. These receptors were obtained from a human donor in good health.

The chain has TRBV27 and TRBJ2-2; 9 bases are a match to TRBD2. Germline lookup yields CDR1 MNHEY and CDR2 SMNVEV (reference sequence). The junction had 10 bases not matched to a gene; V was cut back by 9 bases and J by 5 bases. The CDR3 is 15 amino acids. This CDR3 reads CASKPAGGPTGELFF. CDR3 DNA: TGTGCCAGTAAACCCGCGGGAGGGCCGACCGGGGAGCTGTTTTTT.

A remark on this clone: Sequence at one end of the junction differs from germline and may be a read error. The rearrangement links TRBV18 to TRBJ2-1; 9 nucleotides agree with TRBD2. Germline V lookup: CDR1 KGHSH, CDR2 LQKENI. This CDR3 has 16 residues. Here the CDR3 DNA reads TGTGCCAGCTCACCACCCAATTCTAGACTAGCGGATGAGGAGTTCTTC. It is translated as CASSPPNSRLADEEFF.

V is TRBV6-6 and J is TRBJ1-1; 9 bases fit TRBD1. V shed 5 bases, J shed 1 base, and the junction held 5 bases outside the gene matches. CDR3 length equals 15 residues. Germline V gene lookup returns CDR1 MNHNY and CDR2 SVGAGI (reference sequence). The CDR3 DNA follows: TGTGCCAGCAGTCGGACAGGGGAGGGGAACACTGAAGCTTTCTTT. It codes for CASSRTGEGNTEAFF.

Written as DNA, the CDR3 is TGTGCCAGCTCACCAAACTGGTCCAGGGAGGGCGAGCAGTACTTC. Residues: CASSPNWSREGEQYF. The chain has TRBV18 and TRBJ2-7; 7 bases align to TRBD2. CDR3 length: 15 residues. Trimming cost V 2 bases and J 6 bases; bases outside gene matches: 10. From germline, CDR1 is KGHSH and CDR2 LQKENI.

V usage is TRBV10-1 and J usage is TRBJ2-5, with D maybe TRBD1 (5 bases). Germline assignment: CDR1 WNHNN and CDR2 SYGVQD (reference sequence). The CDR3 contains 13 residues. V was trimmed by 6 bases and J by 4 bases, leaving 12 bases between them. CDR3 nucleotides: TGCGCCAGCAGCTTGATTAGGGGAGAGACCCAGTACTTC. Translated: CASSLIRGETQYF.

The chain links TRBV6-1 to TRBJ2-1; TRBD2 agrees at 8 bases. V dropped 8 bases and J dropped 8; count of bases not matched to a gene: 11. There are 14 residues in the CDR3. CDR1 and CDR2 from the germline V gene are MNHNS and SASEGT. The CDR3 coding sequence is TGTGCCAGCGTAGGGACTAGATTCCCATATGAGCAGTTCTTC. This codes for CASVGTRFPYEQFF.

This clone was seen just once. The J gene is TRBJ1-2, the V gene TRBV19, with D possibly TRBD1 on 6 matching bases. CDR1 and CDR2 (germline): LNHDA, SQIVND (reference sequence). V was clipped by 10 bases and J by 5 bases, with 32 bases between them. This CDR3 contains 18 residues. CDR3 bases: TGTGCCACTAAAATAAAGACAGGCTCAACAAATCTCAGATATGGCTACACCTTC. The encoded protein is CATKIKTGSTNLRYGYTF. Complete variable domain (other parts from reference TRBV19 and TRBJ1-2): DGGITQSPKYLFRKEGQNVTLSCEQNLNHDAMYWYRQDPGQGLRLIYYSQIVNDFQKGDIAEGYSVSREKKESFPLTVTSAQKNPTAFYLCATKIKTGSTNLRYGYTFGSGTRLTVV.

The chain links TRBV9 to TRBJ2-1, with D unresolved. Germline-derived CDR1 and CDR2 are SGDLS and YYNGEE. This CDR3 is 13 amino acids long. Trimming took 4 bases from V and 2 from J, leaving 7 bases between them. Here the CDR3 DNA reads TGTGCCAGCAGCCCCCGGGCCTACAATGAGCAGTTCTTC. This gives the protein CASSPRAYNEQFF.

V gene TRBV9 combines with J gene TRBJ2-1, with D unresolved. The germline gives CDR1 SGDLS, CDR2 YYNGEE. This CDR3 is built from 16 residues. The ends were cut back, 0 bases at V and 0 bases at J, with 10 bases in the middle. CDR3: CASSVVGHTSYNEQFF. In DNA, the CDR3 is TGTGCCAGCAGCGTAGTAGGGCATACCTCCTACAATGAGCAGTTCTTC.

This chain connects TRBV4-2 to TRBJ1-4; D possibly corresponds to TRBD1 (5 bases). The CDR3 is 17 amino acids. Germline values: CDR1 LGHNA, CDR2 YNFKEQ. V lost 2 bases to trimming and J lost 0 bases, with 13 bases between them. The CDR3 spells CASSQYLQESTNEKLFF. The CDR3 DNA follows: TGTGCCAGCAGCCAATACTTACAGGAATCAACTAATGAAAAACTGTTTTTT.

The chain is built from TRBV2 and TRBJ2-1; D call uncertain. CDR1 SNHLY and CDR2 FYNNEI come from the germline V gene. The CDR3 is made up of 13 amino acids. Trimming took off 4 bases at V and 7 bases at J, with 11 bases between the two ends. This chain's CDR3 is CASSAGFINEQFF. The CDR3 DNA is TGTGCCAGCAGTGCGGGCTTCATAAATGAGCAGTTCTTC.

The genes are TRBV10-1 and TRBJ1-3, with no clear D. The CDR3 has 15 residues. V lost 3 bases, J lost 4 bases, and 13 bases lay in between. Germline CDR1 and CDR2: WNHNN and SYGVQD (reference sequence). Written as DNA, the CDR3 is TGCGCCAGCAGTGATGGCGGGTTTCACGGAAACACCATATATTTT. Protein sequence: CASSDGGFHGNTIYF.

The chain has TRBV19 and TRBJ1-1; D remains unclear. Germline V gene lookup returns CDR1 LNHDA and CDR2 SQIVND (reference sequence). Trimming took 5 bases from V and 0 from J, leaving 19 bases between them. CDR3 length: 17 residues. The CDR3 sequence: CASSLPPRGLMNTEAFF. The DNA for the CDR3 is TGTGCCAGTAGTCTACCCCCTCGTGGGCTGATGAACACTGAAGCTTTCTTT.

The genes are TRBV5-6 and TRBJ2-2; 9 bases match TRBD2. The V gene end was trimmed by 1 base and the J gene end by 7 bases; junction bases not matched to a gene: 8. The CDR3 runs to 16 residues. Germline CDR1 is SGHDT and CDR2 is YYEEEE. CDR3 in amino acids: CASSLFSGSFGGELFF. The CDR3 DNA is TGTGCCAGCAGCTTGTTTAGCGGGAGTTTTGGCGGGGAGCTGTTTTTT.